This T cell receptor (beta chain) was obtained from a study of cytomegalovirus exposure and HLA in healthy donors. About the research overall: There were more than 350 genotyped donors. Of these, 81% fell in the genetic ancestry cluster associated with self-reported Caucasian donors.

Looked up from germline, CDR1 is SGHRS and CDR2 is YFSETQ. The CDR3 totals 15 residues. Trimming pared 1 base from V and 2 bases from J, leaving 10 bases between. Study results and caveats: TCR association rates varied by HLA locus in a later analysis, with DRB1 highest and HLA-C lowest. Being indistinguishable, some V segments were excluded, TRBV6-2 and TRBV6-3 among them.

Concerning this clone itself: The antigen is not known.

The study ran its PCR with 60 Vbeta and 13 Jbeta primers. Method: immunoSEQ multiplex PCR; TCRdb's copy keeps in-frame clones and lacks some. The table for this sample gives roughly 120,000 clones. Material: PBMCs. The chain links TRBV5-1 to TRBJ2-1, with a tentative D call TRBD2 (7 bases). The receptor was isolated from a man between 18 and 35 years old in good health and CMV-seronegative. CDR3 in amino acids: CASSLLGGPYNEQFF. CDR3 DNA sequence: TGCGCCAGCAGCTTGTTGGGGGGGCCCTACAATGAGCAGTTCTTC.